This T cell receptor beta chain originates from a study of T cell responses to AZD1222 COVID-19 vaccine. Study-level results: Spike-specific TCR breadth and depth were elevated following two AZD1222 doses. Repertoires in all cases were sampled only once the peak T cell response had passed.

The ends lost 6 bases at V and 8 bases at J; junction bases unmatched: 3. In germline, CDR1 is MNHEY, CDR2 SVGAGI. The CDR3 extends over 11 amino acids. Pooled in the analysis were second doses at about 4 or about 12 weeks. A note on this clone: Its specificity is not known.

Measured with immunoSEQ multiplex PCR; TCRdb has only the in-frame clones, and not every one. The sample has over 150,000 clones; about 93% are singletons. The sample was peripheral blood, taken 28 days after the second AZD1222 dose. This chain joins TRBV6-5 and TRBJ1-1; 7 bases match TRBD1. This receptor was taken from an adult who received the AZD1222 COVID-19 vaccine. The CDR3 sequence is CASRLTGEAFF. The CDR3 DNA sequence: TGTGCCAGCAGGTTGACAGGGGAAGCTTTCTTT.